These 2 T cell receptor beta chains were all obtained from the same sample, sequenced in a study of cytomegalovirus exposure and HLA in healthy donors (TCRdb year 2017). Receptors were amplified or captured by the immunoSEQ multiplex PCR assay. For the multiplex PCR, a mixture combining 60 forward primers for TCR Vbeta segments and 13 reverse primers for TCR Jbeta segments was used. TCRdb limited this immuneACCESS table to in-frame rearrangements with V and J called. A share of clones is missing; checked studies link under half to unresolved V genes, and the rest is unexplained. The sample table contains around 88,000 clones; only one count was recorded for 78% of them. The ten largest clones take up roughly 4% of the sample. The sequenced sample consisted of PBMCs. Source of these receptors: a woman in her 40s in good health and CMV-seropositive.

The chain recombines TRBV28 with TRBJ2-2, with TRBD2 identical over 9 bases. This CDR3 comprises 15 residues. The J segment lost 4 bases and the V segment lost 2 bases, leaving 2 bases of the junction unmatched. From germline, CDR1 is MDHEN and CDR2 SYDVKM. The CDR3 reads CASSLAGGPTGELFF. Here the CDR3 DNA reads TGTGCCAGCAGTTTAGCGGGAGGGCCCACCGGGGAGCTGTTTTTT.

This chain uses TRBV5-1 with TRBJ2-3; a weak D match, TRBD2 (6 bases). This CDR3 is 14 amino acids long. With 2 bases removed from V and 4 bases from J, the gap between germline ends came to 11 bases. The germline V gene has CDR1 SGHRS and CDR2 YFSETQ. The DNA for the CDR3 is TGCGCCAGCAGCTTCGGCCGGGAGTCAGATACGCAGTATTTT. It is translated as CASSFGRESDTQYF.